The 7 T cell receptor beta chains reported below all come from one sample, sequenced in a study of blood T cell repertoires in COVID-19. TCRdb keeps only in-frame clones here, not all; method: immunoSEQ multiplex PCR. The table has over 150,000 clones, approximately 80% seen once; the top ten hold about 13%. Sequencing was done on a sample of peripheral blood. The receptors stem from a human donor in a cohort sampled during active COVID-19.

This clone was seen only once. This rearrangement joins TRBV13 to TRBJ2-3; the match to TRBD2 covers 10 bases. Germline CDR1 reads PRHDT; CDR2 reads FYEKMQ (reference sequence). The CDR3 length is 15 residues. V was pared by 4 bases and J by 2 bases, with 3 bases of the junction left unmatched. CDR3 in amino acids: CASSSAGGPTDTQYF. DNA of the CDR3: TGTGCCAGCAGCTCAGCGGGAGGGCCCACAGATACGCAGTATTTT.

The chain links TRBV6-5 to TRBJ2-7; no clear D. The CDR3 contains 15 residues. Germline values: CDR1 MNHEY, CDR2 SVGAGI. V lost 7 bases, J lost 0 bases, and 16 bases lay in between. CDR3 coding DNA: TGTGCCAGCACCCCCCCCCGCGGCAGCTCCTACGAGCAGTACTTC. The encoded protein is CASTPPRGSSYEQYF.

The J gene is TRBJ2-5, the V gene TRBV2, with 8 bases fitting TRBD1. After removal of 5 bases from V and 1 base from J, the junction contained 6 bases not matched to a gene. Germline V CDR1 and CDR2: SNHLY, FYNNEI. The CDR3 has 15 residues. The CDR3 nucleotides are TGTGCCAGCAGTCGACAGGGGATTACCCAAGAGACCCAGTACTTC. Encoded protein: CASSRQGITQETQYF.

This chain uses TRBV4-1 with TRBJ1-4, with D tentatively TRBD1 (6 bases). V lost 0 bases, J lost 8 bases, and 25 bases lay in between. The CDR3 is 19 amino acids. Germline CDR1 is MGHRA and CDR2 is YSYEKL. CDR3 sequence: CASSQDRDTPWIVREKLFF. In DNA form, the CDR3 reads TGCGCCAGCAGCCAAGATCGGGACACACCTTGGATCGTCAGGGAAAAACTGTTTTTT.

The chain links TRBV28 to TRBJ1-5; TRBD1 might be the D (5 bases). Germline assignment: CDR1 MDHEN and CDR2 SYDVKM. V lost 6 bases and J lost 4, with 16 bases in between. The CDR3 is made up of 15 amino acids. Written as DNA, the CDR3 is TGTGCCAGCAGCCCGGGGGGGACGGAGAATCAGCCCCAGCATTTT. Its protein is CASSPGGTENQPQHF.

The chain recombines TRBV11-2 with TRBJ1-1; 9 nucleotides agree with TRBD1. V gave up 5 bases and J gave up 8 bases; unmatched junction bases: 15. CDR1 and CDR2 from the germline V gene are SGHAT and FQNNGV. The CDR3 is 16 amino acids. DNA of the CDR3: TGTGCCAGCAGCACCCGGACAGGGGACAGCTTTACGGAAGCTTTCTTT. Translating it yields CASSTRTGDSFTEAFF.

This chain links TRBV6-5 with TRBJ2-7; D call uncertain. The CDR3 totals 14 residues. V gave up 6 bases and J gave up 1 base, with 13 bases separating them. CDR1 is MNHEY, CDR2 SVGAGI, per germline. CDR3 region: CASRPEVSSYEQYF. The CDR3, as DNA: TGTGCCAGCAGACCAGAGGTTTCTTCCTACGAGCAGTACTTC.